A selection of T cell receptor beta chains follows, all from one sample in a study of Graves' ophthalmopathy and Graves' hyperthyroidism. TCRdb reprocessed the multiplex PCR reads via MiXCR and lists one record per CDR3 protein. The sample has over 500,000 distinct CDR3 sequences; around a fifth are singletons. The sequencing input was peripheral blood. The receptors here all came from a woman aged 18-29 years with stable Graves' hyperthyroidism. Some clones in this sample may be carry-over from other donors' samples. The CDR3 runs from the conserved cysteine through the conserved F or W. Fields, in order: CDR3 DNA, CDR3 protein, V gene, D gene, clone size, J gene. D genes are given only for firm matches. Clone size is stated in some rows and not others, as once, few, many or a class when expanded.

CDR3 DNA: TGTGCCAGCAATAGGCAGGCCGGACCACAAGAGACCCAGTACTTC; CDR3 protein: CASNRQAGPQETQYF; V gene: TRBV6-1; D gene: -; clone size: many; J gene: TRBJ2-5
CDR3 DNA: TGTGCCAGCAGCGACAAGTCAGGGCGGGCTTATGAAGCTTTCTTT; CDR3 protein: CASSDKSGRAYEAFF; V gene: TRBV11-1; D gene: -; clone size: many; J gene: TRBJ1-1
CDR3 DNA: TGTGCCAGCAGCAAGGGAACTACTAACTATGGCTACACCTTC; CDR3 protein: CASSKGTTNYGYTF; V gene: TRBV6-1; D gene: -; clone size: many; J gene: TRBJ1-2
CDR3 DNA: TGTGCCAGCAGTTTATCTATACGGGTAAATCAGCCCCAGCATTTT; CDR3 protein: CASSLSIRVNQPQHF; V gene: TRBV27; D gene: -; clone size: many; J gene: TRBJ1-5
CDR3 DNA: TGTGCCAGCAGTAACCCCGGACAGGGAAACTATGGCTACACCTTC; CDR3 protein: CASSNPGQGNYGYTF; V gene: TRBV12-3/TRBV12-4; D gene: TRBD1; clone size: -; J gene: TRBJ1-2
CDR3 DNA: TGCGCCAGCAGCCCATCGGGGATGAACACTGAAGCTTTCTTT; CDR3 protein: CASSPSGMNTEAFF; V gene: TRBV4-3; D gene: -; clone size: few; J gene: TRBJ1-1
CDR3 DNA: TGTGCCAGCAGTTTATTCCCTGACGGGTTGAACACTGAAGCTTTCTTT; CDR3 protein: CASSLFPDGLNTEAFF; V gene: TRBV27; D gene: -; clone size: -; J gene: TRBJ1-1
CDR3 DNA: TGTGCCATCAGAAGGACAGGGCACACCTATGGCTACACCTTC; CDR3 protein: CAIRRTGHTYGYTF; V gene: TRBV10-3; D gene: TRBD1; clone size: many; J gene: TRBJ1-2
CDR3 DNA: TGTGCCAGCAGCCTGACAGGGGCCGGGGGAGAGACCCAGTACTTC; CDR3 protein: CASSLTGAGGETQYF; V gene: TRBV11-2; D gene: TRBD1; clone size: many; J gene: TRBJ2-5
CDR3 DNA: TGTGCCTGGAGTTGGGGCAGGGGCAACTATGGCTACACCTTC; CDR3 protein: CAWSWGRGNYGYTF; V gene: TRBV30; D gene: -; clone size: few; J gene: TRBJ1-2
CDR3 DNA: TGTGCCAGCCGCCGTCTGGCGGGTGGGACTGAAGCTTTCTTC; CDR3 protein: CASRRLAGGTEAFF; V gene: TRBV7-9; D gene: -; clone size: -; J gene: TRBJ1-1
CDR3 DNA: TGTGCCAGCAGCTTATCACATGTGAACACTGAAGCTTTCTTT; CDR3 protein: CASSLSHVNTEAFF; V gene: TRBV7-8; D gene: -; clone size: many; J gene: TRBJ1-1
CDR3 DNA: TGTGCCAGCCGCACGGAAGGCCTAGGCGAGCAGTACTTC; CDR3 protein: CASRTEGLGEQYF; V gene: TRBV7-9; D gene: -; clone size: -; J gene: TRBJ2-7
CDR3 DNA: TGTGCCAGTAGTCTGGGAGGGACAAACATTCAGTACTTC; CDR3 protein: CASSLGGTNIQYF; V gene: TRBV19; D gene: TRBD2; clone size: many; J gene: TRBJ2-4
CDR3 DNA: TGTGCCAGTAGCCCCTACCGACGGGTAGACGCCTCAAGGACCCAGTACTTC; CDR3 protein: CASSPYRRVDASRTQYF; V gene: TRBV19; D gene: -; clone size: -; J gene: TRBJ2-5
CDR3 DNA: TGCAGTGCTAGAGACCCACTGACAGGGAGAATCTACGAGCAGTACTTC; CDR3 protein: CSARDPLTGRIYEQYF; V gene: TRBV20-1; D gene: TRBD1; clone size: many; J gene: TRBJ2-7
CDR3 DNA: TGCAGTGCTAGACCGGTCCGAAGCTCCTACAATGAGCAGTTCTTC; CDR3 protein: CSARPVRSSYNEQFF; V gene: TRBV20-1; D gene: -; clone size: -; J gene: TRBJ2-1
CDR3 DNA: TGTGCCAGCAGTTTAAGGGCAGGCTCGGGGGAGCAGTACTTC; CDR3 protein: CASSLRAGSGEQYF; V gene: TRBV28; D gene: -; clone size: -; J gene: TRBJ2-7
CDR3 DNA: TGCGCCAGCAGCATCCAAGGGACCACTCCGGCTGACTACACCTTC; CDR3 protein: CASSIQGTTPADYTF; V gene: TRBV5-1; D gene: -; clone size: many; J gene: TRBJ1-2
CDR3 DNA: TGTGCCAGCCGCTTTCGCCGGGATCCGGGAGAGACCCAGTACTTC; CDR3 protein: CASRFRRDPGETQYF; V gene: TRBV7-8; D gene: -; clone size: -; J gene: TRBJ2-5
CDR3 DNA: TGCAGTGCTCCGGGACTAGCGGTAAATACCAGCTCCTACGAGCAGTACTTC; CDR3 protein: CSAPGLAVNTSSYEQYF; V gene: TRBV20-1; D gene: TRBD2; clone size: -; J gene: TRBJ2-7
CDR3 DNA: TGTGCCAGCAATCAAACCGGACAGGGGAACTCCTACGAGCAGTACTTC; CDR3 protein: CASNQTGQGNSYEQYF; V gene: TRBV6-1; D gene: TRBD1; clone size: few; J gene: TRBJ2-7
CDR3 DNA: TGTGCCACCAGTGATTGGGGGACTAGCGGGCCTCTTTCCTACGAGCAGTACTTC; CDR3 protein: CATSDWGTSGPLSYEQYF; V gene: TRBV24-1; D gene: TRBD2; clone size: few; J gene: TRBJ2-7
CDR3 DNA: TGTGCCAGCAGACTAGCGGGGTTGCTCACTGAGCAGTTATTC; CDR3 protein: CASRLAGLLTEQLF; V gene: TRBV6-1; D gene: TRBD2; clone size: -; J gene: TRBJ2-4
CDR3 DNA: TGCAGTGCTAGTGTCACTAGGGAGACCCAGTACTTC; CDR3 protein: CSASVTRETQYF; V gene: TRBV20-1; D gene: -; clone size: -; J gene: TRBJ2-5
CDR3 DNA: TGTGCCTGGAGTGCCTATCCAGGGGGCGAGCAGTACTTC; CDR3 protein: CAWSAYPGGEQYF; V gene: TRBV30; D gene: TRBD1; clone size: many; J gene: TRBJ2-7
CDR3 DNA: TGTGCCAGTAATGATGACTATGGCTACACCTTC; CDR3 protein: CASNDDYGYTF; V gene: TRBV19; D gene: -; clone size: many; J gene: TRBJ1-2
CDR3 DNA: TGTGCCAGCAGCCGTTGGGGGCTAGCGGGTGCCTCCGAGGCGTACTTC; CDR3 protein: CASSRWGLAGASEAYF; V gene: TRBV11-2; D gene: TRBD2; clone size: many; J gene: TRBJ2-7
CDR3 DNA: TGTGCCAGCAGCCTTAGAGCTTTCCCAGGGAAGTTCTTC; CDR3 protein: CASSLRAFPGKFF; V gene: TRBV12-3/TRBV12-4; D gene: -; clone size: -; J gene: TRBJ1-2
CDR3 DNA: TGCAGCGTTGCCGGATTAGGCGGCTACACCTTC; CDR3 protein: CSVAGLGGYTF; V gene: TRBV29-1; D gene: -; clone size: many; J gene: TRBJ1-2